The 28 T cell receptor beta chains in this list originate from one sample, sequenced in a study of T-cell memory formation after mild COVID-19. MiXCR was run by TCRdb on the 5' RACE reads, yielding one entry per CDR3 protein. Of some 29,000 distinct CDR3 sequences in the sample, approximately 16% are singletons; the top ten hold 1.1% to 1.5%. The source material was PBMCs or a T cell subset sorted from them (not recorded which). The receptors here all came from an adult who had mild COVID-19 (a few samples of this study predate the infection). Cell type and time point are not known.

This chain connects TRBV7-9 to TRBJ2-7; the D gene is possibly TRBD2 (6 bases). CDR3 size: 15 residues. The germline V and J ends were trimmed by 3 bases and 2 bases, with 14 bases remaining between them. CDR1 and CDR2 (germline): SEHNR, FQNEAQ (reference sequence). The CDR3 sequence: CASSLGGDVTYEQYF. The CDR3 bases are TGTGCCAGCAGCTTGGGCGGGGACGTAACCTACGAGCAGTACTTC.

This clonotype was counted ten times or more. V usage is TRBV7-3 and J usage is TRBJ2-5; 10 nucleotides align to TRBD1. Germline V gene data show CDR1 as SGHTA and CDR2 as FQGTGA. After removal of 5 bases from V and 5 bases from J, the junction contained 11 bases not matched to a gene. This CDR3 has 16 residues. CDR3 in DNA: TGTGCCAGCAGCCTCCGGACAGGGGGAGGGTTGGAGACCCAGTACTTC. Its translation is CASSLRTGGGLETQYF.

This clonotype was counted ten times or more. The chain joins TRBV5-1 to TRBJ2-5, with 8 positions matching TRBD2. CDR3 length: 16 residues. CDR1 is SGHRS and CDR2 is YFSETQ in the germline V gene. V lost 2 bases, J lost 1 base, and 7 bases stayed unmatched. CDR3 residues: CASSLTAGASQETQYF. For the CDR3, the DNA is TGCGCCAGCAGCTTAACAGCGGGAGCCTCCCAAGAGACCCAGTACTTC.

This clonotype was observed many times. The chain has TRBV19 and TRBJ2-2, with D possibly matching TRBD1 (6 bases). Between the trimmed V and J ends, which lost 5 bases and 6 bases, there was a span of 16 bases. The CDR3 totals 15 residues. In germline, CDR1 is LNHDA, CDR2 SQIVND (reference sequence). This CDR3 reads CASSFGQGLPGELFF. The CDR3 nucleotides read TGTGCCAGTAGTTTTGGCCAGGGGTTGCCCGGGGAGCTGTTTTTT.

This clonotype was seen at least ten times. The chain links TRBV3-1 to TRBJ2-6; D perhaps matches TRBD1 (5 bases). The CDR3 has 14 residues. Trimming took 5 bases from V and 3 from J, leaving 8 bases between them. The germline V gene has CDR1 LGHDT and CDR2 YNNKEL (reference sequence). CDR3 region: CASSGAFGANVLTF. The CDR3 nucleotides read TGTGCCAGCAGCGGGGCTTTTGGGGCCAACGTCCTGACTTTC.

V usage is TRBV7-8 and J usage is TRBJ2-1; perhaps TRBD1 as D (5 bases). CDR1 is SGHVS, CDR2 FQNEAQ, per germline. The CDR3 length is 15 residues. Trimming shortened V by 1 base and J by 6 bases, and 13 bases separated the two germline ends. This CDR3 reads CASSLGVQAFNEQFF. Written as DNA, the CDR3 is TGTGCCAGCAGCTTAGGGGTACAGGCTTTCAATGAGCAGTTCTTC.

This clonotype was seen a handful of times. The CDR3: CASRGQGRNQPQHF. DNA of the CDR3: TGTGCCAGCAGAGGACAGGGGAGGAATCAGCCCCAGCATTTT. V and J are TRBV2 and TRBJ1-5, with TRBD1 matching over 9 bases. Germline loops: CDR1 SNHLY, CDR2 FYNNEI. The junction had 4 bases not matched to a gene; V was cut back by 6 bases and J by 4 bases. CDR3 length: 14 amino acids.

This clonotype was detected only a few times. The chain links TRBV6-6 to TRBJ1-1, with 8 bases that match TRBD1. Germline V gives CDR1 MNHNY, CDR2 SVGAGI (reference sequence). The CDR3 extends over 14 amino acids. J gave up 1 base and V 5 bases, and 3 bases lay outside the gene matches. CDR3: CASSGQGANTEAFF. In DNA, the CDR3 is TGTGCCAGCAGTGGACAGGGTGCGAACACTGAAGCTTTCTTT.

This clonotype occurred many times. J is TRBJ2-1 and V is TRBV7-9; weak D call: TRBD2 (5 bases). Germline V lookup: CDR1 SEHNR, CDR2 FQNEAQ (reference sequence). V was clipped by 5 bases and J by 3 bases, with 20 bases between them. The length of the CDR3 is 17 residues. CDR3 residues: CASSGGLTNLDYNEQFF. The CDR3, as DNA: TGTGCCAGCAGCGGAGGCCTGACTAACCTGGACTACAATGAGCAGTTCTTC.

This chain joins TRBV29-1 and TRBJ2-7; no clear D. There are 13 residues in the CDR3. Germline V gene lookup returns CDR1 SQVTM and CDR2 ANQGSEA. The ends were cut back, 0 bases at V and 1 base at J, with 7 bases in the middle. The CDR3 DNA is TGCAGCGTTGAAGAGGGGAAGTCCTACGAGCAGTACTTC. It translates to CSVEEGKSYEQYF.

The chain links TRBV4-1 to TRBJ1-2; D remains unclear. Trimming took 0 bases from V and 11 from J, leaving 10 bases between them. CDR1 and CDR2 (germline): MGHRA, YSYEKL. The CDR3 spans 12 residues. The CDR3 nucleotides read TGCGCCAGCAGCCAAGATAGACGCCGTTACACCTTC. This sequence encodes CASSQDRRRYTF.

This clonotype was found many times. The genes are TRBV4-2 and TRBJ2-7; no clear D gene. V was clipped by 0 bases and J by 6 bases, with 15 bases between them. This CDR3 is 15 amino acids long. CDR1 and CDR2 from the germline V gene are LGHNA and YNFKEQ. The CDR3, as DNA: TGTGCCAGCAGCCAAGATACAACCTACGGCGGCGAGCAGTACTTC. Translating it yields CASSQDTTYGGEQYF.

The chain joins TRBV6-2 or TRBV6-3 to TRBJ2-3; TRBD1 agrees at 9 bases. The CDR3 spans 17 residues. With 0 bases clipped from V and 1 base from J, the junction kept 5 bases outside the gene matches. The germline V gene has CDR1 MNHEY and CDR2 SVGEGT. The DNA for the CDR3 is TGTGCCAGCAGTTACTCGGGACAGGGCCTAGGCACAGATACGCAGTATTTT. This translates into CASSYSGQGLGTDTQYF.

The chain links TRBV19 to TRBJ1-2, with TRBD1 as a possible D gene (6 bases). This CDR3 region has 15 residues. The V gene lost 5 bases and the J gene lost 3 bases, with 16 bases spanning the gap. CDR1 is LNHDA, CDR2 SQIVND, per germline (reference sequence). The CDR3, as DNA: TGTGCCAGTAGTCTCCTTGAGGGGGTAGACTATGGCTACACCTTC. Its translation is CASSLLEGVDYGYTF.

The V and J genes are TRBV4-3 and TRBJ2-7, with D possibly TRBD2 on 7 matching bases. This CDR3 comprises 15 residues. Germline CDR1 and CDR2: LGHNA and YSLEER. Trimming took off 0 bases at V and 1 base at J, with 10 bases between the two ends. For the CDR3, the DNA is TGCGCCAGCAGCCAAGAAGGGGGGGCATCCTACGAGCAGTACTTC. It translates to CASSQEGGASYEQYF.

This clonotype was observed at least ten times. The V gene is TRBV5-1, the J gene TRBJ2-2; no definite D call. This CDR3 is built from 13 residues. Per the germline V gene, CDR1 is SGHRS and CDR2 is YFSETQ. Trimming stripped 0 bases from V and 4 bases from J, with 4 bases between. The CDR3 here is CASSLGGTGELFF. CDR3 DNA: TGCGCCAGCAGCTTGGGGGGCACCGGGGAGCTGTTTTTT.

The chain joins TRBV29-1 to TRBJ1-2; D ambiguous. V shed 0 bases and J shed 3 bases, with 5 bases lying between them. The CDR3 covers 12 residues. The germline V gene encodes CDR1 SQVTM and CDR2 ANQGSEA. CDR3 residues: CSVEDKDYGYTF. The CDR3 nucleotides are TGCAGCGTTGAAGACAAGGACTATGGCTACACCTTC.

The chain has TRBV9 and TRBJ1-2; perhaps TRBD1 as D (6 bases). The V end lost 1 base, the J end lost 8 bases, and 15 bases lay between the germline ends. This CDR3 has 14 residues. Germline V lookup: CDR1 SGDLS, CDR2 YYNGEE. CDR3 nucleotides: TGTGCCAGCAGCGTAAATCAGGGGTTTCTCGGCTACACCTTC. This codes for CASSVNQGFLGYTF.

The V and J genes are TRBV12-3 or TRBV12-4 and TRBJ2-5; D gene ambiguous. V was clipped by 4 bases and J by 5 bases, with 17 bases between them. The CDR3 length is 15 residues. The CDR3 coding sequence is TGTGCCAGCAGTTCCGGACGCCCGGGTGGGGAGACCCAGTACTTC. It is translated as CASSSGRPGGETQYF.

This chain uses TRBV4-1 with TRBJ1-5; D perhaps matches TRBD1 (6 bases). V lost 0 bases and J lost 0, with 9 bases in between. The CDR3 consists of 16 residues. Germline CDR1 reads MGHRA; CDR2 reads YSYEKL. The CDR3 DNA follows: TGCGCCAGCAGCCAAGACACACAGGGTAGCAATCAGCCCCAGCATTTT. It encodes CASSQDTQGSNQPQHF.

V and J are TRBV7-2 and TRBJ2-1; the D gene is possibly TRBD2 (6 bases). The CDR3 covers 13 residues. The V end lost 4 bases, the J end lost 7 bases, and 11 bases lay between the germline ends. Germline V CDR1 and CDR2: SGHTA, FQGNSA. The CDR3 region has the DNA TGTGCCAGCAGCTCCCGGGCGGGGAATGAGCAGTTCTTC. It translates to CASSSRAGNEQFF.

CDR3 region: CASSDGGSSYEQYF. The CDR3 DNA follows: TGTGCCAGCAGTGACGGGGGGAGCTCCTACGAGCAGTACTTC. The J gene is TRBJ2-7, the V gene TRBV6-5; 7 bases match TRBD2. This CDR3 spans 14 amino acids. CDR1 and CDR2 (germline): MNHEY, SVGAGI. V shed 5 bases and J 0 bases; nucleotides not matched to a gene: 4.

The chain's CDR3 is CASSPKGSYEQYF. CDR3 coding DNA: TGTGCCAGCAGCCCAAAAGGGTCCTACGAGCAGTACTTC. The chain carries TRBV7-9 and TRBJ2-7; D not resolved. CDR1 SEHNR and CDR2 FQNEAQ come from the germline V gene (reference sequence). The CDR3 length is 13 residues. V was pared by 5 bases and J by 1 base, with 9 bases between.

This clonotype was seen ten or more times. This chain uses TRBV4-3 with TRBJ1-2, with D possibly matching TRBD1 (5 bases). Germline V gene sequence: CDR1 LGHNA, CDR2 YSLEER. The CDR3 runs to 19 residues. V was trimmed by 0 bases and J by 0 bases, leaving 20 bases between them. CDR3 protein: CASSQDGAVQTTANYGYTF. DNA of the CDR3: TGCGCCAGCAGCCAAGATGGGGCAGTCCAGACAACAGCTAACTATGGCTACACCTTC.

The chain has TRBV7-9 and TRBJ1-5, with a weak D call TRBD1 (6 bases). Deletions cut 4 bases from V and 5 bases from J, with 9 bases between. Germline CDR1 and CDR2: SEHNR and FQNEAQ (reference sequence). The CDR3 spans 13 residues. The CDR3 loop is CASSWRGDQPQHF. The CDR3 DNA reads TGTGCCAGCAGCTGGAGGGGGGATCAGCCCCAGCATTTT. Complete variable domain (other parts from reference TRBV7-9 and TRBJ1-5): DTGVSQNPRHKITKRGQNVTFRCDPISEHNRLYWYRQTLGQGPEFLTYFQNEAQLEKSRLLSDRFSAERPKGSFSTLEIQRTEQGDSAMYLCASSWRGDQPQHFGDGTRLSIL.

This clonotype was recorded at least ten times. The chain carries TRBV5-1 and TRBJ1-4, with D maybe TRBD1 (6 bases). This CDR3 spans 14 amino acids. Trimming removed 0 bases at V and 5 bases at J, with 8 bases between. Looked up from germline, CDR1 is SGHRS and CDR2 is YFSETQ. This CDR3 is CASSLGGHNEKLFF. Here the CDR3 DNA reads TGCGCCAGCAGCTTGGGGGGGCACAATGAAAAACTGTTTTTT.

This chain links TRBV24-1 with TRBJ2-1, with a possible D match to TRBD1 (6 bases). There are 17 residues in the CDR3. V lost 4 bases, J lost 8 bases, and 23 bases lay in between. Germline-derived CDR1 and CDR2 are KGHDR and SFDVKD. In DNA form, the CDR3 reads TGTGCCACCAGTGAGGACCCGGGACATCCCTTTAGGGATGAGCAGTTCTTC. Residues: CATSEDPGHPFRDEQFF.

V usage is TRBV3-1 and J usage is TRBJ2-7, with D perhaps matching TRBD1 or TRBD2 (5 bases each). CDR3 length: 14 amino acids. The V and J ends lost 5 bases and 3 bases respectively, with 14 bases between them. Germline assignment: CDR1 LGHDT and CDR2 YNNKEL (reference sequence). The CDR3 coding sequence is TGTGCCAGCAGCTCAGGGACGGGCCGCTACGAGCAGTACTTC. Its translation is CASSSGTGRYEQYF.